This T cell receptor beta chain was observed in a study of blood T cell repertoires in COVID-19. On the study more broadly: Samples taken during acute and convalescent COVID-19 were collected in the United States, Italy and Spain. PBMCs, B-cell-depleted T cells, or T cells were the source of the cDNA or gDNA that made up the material.

Per the original methods: Estimation of nucleated cell counts relied on the amplification of reference gene primers. Some clones are missing from TCRdb's copy, which holds only in-frame ones; the method was immunoSEQ multiplex PCR. From that table come the V and J calls and clone size; the DNA was used to work out D and trimming. This sample has 270,000 or so clones; roughly 89% occur once, and the top ten carry approximately 4.2%. The sequenced sample consisted of peripheral blood. This TCR derives from a man aged 40-50 years with acute or convalescent COVID-19.

The CDR3 bases are TGTGCCAGTTCCCAGAGGGGGCGAAGTACTGAAGCTTTCTTT. This gives the protein CASSQRGRSTEAFF. The chain recombines TRBV2 with TRBJ1-1; 7 nucleotides align to TRBD1. Germline V gene sequence: CDR1 SNHLY, CDR2 FYNNEI. The CDR3 has 14 residues. The V segment lost 9 bases and the J segment 5 bases; nucleotides outside the gene matches: 12.